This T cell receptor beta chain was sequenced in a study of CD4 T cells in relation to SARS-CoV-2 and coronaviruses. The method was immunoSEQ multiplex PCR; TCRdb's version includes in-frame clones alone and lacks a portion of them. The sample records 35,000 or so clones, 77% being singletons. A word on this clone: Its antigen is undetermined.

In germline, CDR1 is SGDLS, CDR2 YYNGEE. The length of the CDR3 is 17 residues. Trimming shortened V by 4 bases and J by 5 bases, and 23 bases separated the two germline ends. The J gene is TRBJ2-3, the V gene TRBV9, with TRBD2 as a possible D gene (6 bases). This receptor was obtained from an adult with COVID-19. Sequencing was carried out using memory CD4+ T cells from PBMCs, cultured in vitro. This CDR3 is CASSTTTSYFRGDTQYF. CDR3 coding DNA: TGTGCCAGCAGCACCACGACTAGTTACTTTCGTGGAGATACGCAGTATTTT.